The entry that follows covers one T cell receptor beta chain sequence. Its antigen is still unknown. This sample was taken from a study of T cells after yellow fever vaccination. V was pared by 4 bases and J by 7 bases, with 11 bases of the junction left unmatched. The CDR3 sequence is 15 residues long. CDR1 and CDR2 from the germline V gene are SEHNR and FQNEAQ (reference sequence). Findings and caveats of the study: In FACS-sorted repertoires, abundant clonotypes from the bulk population could appear as contaminants.

TCRdb called the 5' RACE reads again in MiXCR, with one record for every CDR3 protein. This table holds just under 600,000 distinct CDR3 sequences, approximately 15% found once. The chain combines TRBV7-9 with TRBJ2-7, with TRBD1 identical over 9 bases. Sequencing used PBMCs, obtained on the day of the yellow fever booster vaccination. This TCR was sampled from a man aged 25 to 40 who received the YFV17D yellow fever vaccine. CDR3 bases: TGTGCCAGCAGCTGGCCTTCAGGGACAGGGTGGGAGCAGTACTTC. It codes for CASSWPSGTGWEQYF.